Listed below are T cell receptor beta chains from one sample, sequenced in a study of cytomegalovirus exposure and HLA in healthy donors. Sequencing was performed with immunoSEQ multiplex PCR; in TCRdb, only in-frame clones are kept and a portion is missing. The sample lists around 80,000 clones; 75% to 80% were seen once. The material sequenced was PBMCs. The origin of the receptors is a man aged 35 to 55 in good health and CMV-seronegative. Each CDR3 is given with its conserved first and last residue. Fields, in order: V gene, clone size, J gene, D gene, CDR3 DNA, CDR3 protein. The D gene is left open where the match is weak. Only some rows state a clone size, as once, few, many or a class for expanded clones.

TRBV6-6	NA	TRBJ2-3	NA	TGTGCCAGCAGAGGGCCATCGGAGGGCGATACGCAGTATTTT	CASRGPSEGDTQYF
TRBV28	NA	TRBJ1-1	TRBD1	TGTGCCAGCAGTTCTCTCCACAGGGGGCGGAACACTGAAGCTTTCTTT	CASSSLHRGRNTEAFF
TRBV13	NA	TRBJ2-3	NA	TGTGCCAGCAGCTCCGCTAGCGAATATTTCACAGATACGCAGTATTTT	CASSSASEYFTDTQYF
TRBV12-5	NA	TRBJ2-5	NA	TGTGCTAGTGGTCCCGGGACATCCCATCAAGAGACCCAGTACTTC	CASGPGTSHQETQYF
TRBV27	NA	TRBJ2-7	TRBD2	TGTGCCAGCAGTGGTCAGGACCGGACTAGCGGGAGGGCCTACGAGCAGTACTTC	CASSGQDRTSGRAYEQYF
TRBV30	NA	TRBJ2-1	TRBD2	TGTGCCTGGACGGGGGCGGGAGGGTATGAGCAGTTCTTC	CAWTGAGGYEQFF
TRBV5-4	NA	TRBJ2-7	TRBD2	TGTGCCAGCAGCTCGACTAGCGGGAGTTACGAGCAGTACTTC	CASSSTSGSYEQYF
TRBV5-1	NA	TRBJ2-7	TRBD2	TGCGCCACAACGGGGCCCCGCAAGGGACTAGCGGGAGGGGTCTACGAGCAGTACTTC	CATTGPRKGLAGGVYEQYF
TRBV4-3	once	TRBJ1-2	NA	TGCGCCAGCAGCTGGGACTCCGGGAACTATGGCTACACCTTC	CASSWDSGNYGYTF
TRBV7-7	NA	TRBJ2-5	TRBD1	TGTGCTAGCAGCTTAGAAGGGACAGGGCACCAAGAGACCCAGTACTTC	CASSLEGTGHQETQYF
TRBV29-1	NA	TRBJ2-1	TRBD2	TGCAGCGCCCGGGGACTAGCGGGACCTAATGAGCAGTTCTTC	CSARGLAGPNEQFF
TRBV7-9	NA	TRBJ2-7	TRBD1	TGTGCCAGCAGCTTCCGGGACAGGGGGTTCAACGAGCAGTACTTC	CASSFRDRGFNEQYF
TRBV6-6	NA	TRBJ2-2	TRBD1	TGTGCCAGCAGCTTGGACAGGGCGTCCACCGGGGAGCTGTTTTTT	CASSLDRASTGELFF
TRBV7-3	once	TRBJ1-1	NA	TGTGCCAGCAGCCGGCAGGTGAAGTCTGGAGTTGGGGCGAACACTGAAGCTTTCTTT	CASSRQVKSGVGANTEAFF
TRBV30	few	TRBJ1-2	NA	TGTGCCTGGAGTCTCATCCCTTCTCAGGGTTTTGACTATGGCTACACCTTC	CAWSLIPSQGFDYGYTF
TRBV5-8	NA	TRBJ2-3	TRBD2	TGTGCCAGCAGCCCTCGACTAGCGGGGACTAGCACAGATACGCAGTATTTT	CASSPRLAGTSTDTQYF
TRBV29-1	NA	TRBJ1-2	NA	TGCAGCGTTGTGCCCGTGGGGGGATCGGGGGGCTACACCTTC	CSVVPVGGSGGYTF
TRBV11-1	NA	TRBJ1-1	NA	TGTGCCAGCAGCTCGTCAGGAACTGAAGCTTTCTTT	CASSSSGTEAFF
TRBV7-3	NA	TRBJ2-1	TRBD2	TGTGCCAGCAGCTTGGGGACTAGCGGGAGCTCCTACAATGAGCAGTTCTTC	CASSLGTSGSSYNEQFF
TRBV30	NA	TRBJ2-3	TRBD2	TGTGCCTGGGTTAGCGGGAGGGGGTCAGATACGCAGTATTTT	CAWVSGRGSDTQYF
TRBV11-2	NA	TRBJ2-2	NA	TGTGCCAGCAGCCGCCTGAGCACCGGGGAGCTGTTTTTT	CASSRLSTGELFF
TRBV29-1	NA	TRBJ1-1	NA	TGCAGCGTTGGGGTAGCGACAGGAACGGAAGCTTTCTTT	CSVGVATGTEAFF
TRBV7-9	few	TRBJ1-5	TRBD1	TGTGCCAGCAGCTTGGCAGGGGGTCAGCCCCAGCATTTT	CASSLAGGQPQHF
TRBV5-6	NA	TRBJ2-3	NA	TGTGCCAGCAGCTTGAGGCAGGGTTTGGTAGATACGCAGTATTTT	CASSLRQGLVDTQYF
TRBV15	NA	TRBJ2-1	NA	TGTGCCACCATGGCCCCCGTGGCAGGGCCCTACAATGAGCAGTTCTTC	CATMAPVAGPYNEQFF
TRBV10-1	NA	TRBJ2-2	NA	TGCGCCAGCAGTGAGACTATCGGGGAGCTGTTTTTT	CASSETIGELFF
TRBV6-1	NA	TRBJ1-4	TRBD1	TGTGCCAGCAGGGGGGACAGGGAGGTTGAAAAACTGCTTTTT	CASRGDREVEKLLF
TRBV21-1	NA	TRBJ2-7	NA	TGTGCCAGCAGCCAACCGGGACAGGGAGCTGGCGAGCAGTACTTC	CASSQPGQGAGEQYF
TRBV5-1	NA	TRBJ2-7	TRBD2	TGCGCCAGCAGCTTGGGTACTAGCGGTTCCCACGAGCAGTACTTC	CASSLGTSGSHEQYF
TRBV29-1	NA	TRBJ2-1	NA	TGCAGCGTTGTCAGTGTTAATGAGCAGTTCTTC	CSVVSVNEQFF
TRBV28	NA	TRBJ2-7	TRBD2	TGTGCCAGCAGGGGAGGGAACTCTTACGAGCAGTACTTC	CASRGGNSYEQYF
TRBV18	NA	TRBJ1-2	TRBD1	TGTGCCAGCTCACGGAGGGACAGGGGGGACTATGGCTACACCTTC	CASSRRDRGDYGYTF
TRBV5-6	NA	TRBJ2-3	NA	TGTGCCAGCAGCTTGGGCTTGGCCACAGATACGCAGTATTTT	CASSLGLATDTQYF
TRBV6-6	NA	TRBJ1-2	NA	TGTGCCAGCAGTTACGGGGCAGTTTATGGCTACACCTTC	CASSYGAVYGYTF